One TCR beta chain is described in this entry. Antigen: not known. At one of its ends the junction is not consistent with the germline gene, which may arise from a read error. This record comes from a study of cytomegalovirus exposure and HLA in healthy donors. As for the study in general: An early data release held around 80 million unique TCRs from HLA-typed donors.

A multiplex PCR was run with 60 Vbeta primers and 13 Jbeta primers. Method: immunoSEQ multiplex PCR; TCRdb's copy keeps in-frame clones and lacks some. Here the sample spans about 190,000 clones, more than 65% being singletons. Study-wide points: A link between a missense DCLRE1C variant and TCR beta V- and J-gene trimming emerged from a later analysis. Data from an earlier analysis indicated that most TCR beta V segments were productive either about 90% or about 30% of the time.

CDR3 size: 15 residues. CDR1 and CDR2 (germline): SEHNR, FQNEAQ (reference sequence). This clonotype was sampled from a woman in her 30s in good health and CMV-seropositive. The gene calls are TRBV7-9 and TRBJ1-5; TRBD1 matches 8 bases. Sequences were obtained from PBMCs. CDR3 coding DNA: TGTTCCAGCAGTCAAGGGCAGGGGGCTGTTCAGCCCCAGCATTTT. This translates into CSSSQGQGAVQPQHF.